The 3 T cell receptor beta chains in this list originate from one sample, sequenced in a study of blood T cell repertoires in COVID-19. TCRdb's copy holds only in-frame clones and misses some; the assay was immunoSEQ multiplex PCR. The sample consists of 250,000 to 300,000 clones, approximately 90% of them appearing once. What was sequenced was PBMCs or T cells enriched from blood (not recorded which). The receptor source for this set is a man in his forties who had recovered from COVID-19.

The chain is built from TRBV11-2 and TRBJ2-6; D remains ambiguous. V lost 3 bases and J lost 3, with 3 bases in between. The length of the CDR3 is 13 residues. Germline V gene lookup returns CDR1 SGHAT and CDR2 FQNNGV. The CDR3 DNA is TGTGCCAGCAGCTTTCGTGGGGCCAACGTCCTGACTTTC. It specifies CASSFRGANVLTF.

This clone was picked up one time. The rearrangement uses TRBV4-1 and TRBJ2-7; D is possibly TRBD1 (5 bases). The CDR3 totals 15 residues. Trimming stripped 2 bases from V and 0 bases from J, with 11 bases between. Germline lookup yields CDR1 MGHRA and CDR2 YSYEKL. CDR3 loop: CASSQQDTSSYEQYF. In DNA form, the CDR3 reads TGCGCCAGCAGCCAACAGGACACGAGCTCCTACGAGCAGTACTTC.

V is TRBV13 and J is TRBJ2-7; no firm D call. This CDR3 has 14 residues. Germline CDR1 reads PRHDT; CDR2 reads FYEKMQ (reference sequence). Trimming took off 5 bases at V and 0 bases at J, with 11 bases between the two ends. The CDR3 here is CASSPLQDSYEQYF. The CDR3 coding sequence is TGTGCCAGCAGCCCCCTCCAGGACTCCTACGAGCAGTACTTC.